These T cell receptor beta chains were read from a single sample in a study of blood T cells in healthy people across ages. MiXCR, run by TCRdb on the 5' RACE reads, gives a single entry per CDR3 protein. The sample yields 650,000 to 1,000,000 distinct CDR3 sequences, roughly 35% seen once. Sequencing input: blood. These receptors originate from a man younger than 35 in good health. Both conserved end residues are part of each CDR3. The order of the fields is V gene, D gene, clone size, J gene, CDR3 protein, CDR3 DNA. The D gene is left open where the match is weak. Part of the rows lack a size; the others show once, few, many or a class for expanded clones.

V: TRBV12-3/TRBV12-4
D: -
size: many
J: TRBJ2-5
CDR3: CASSLIRSERVSETQYF
DNA: TGTGCCAGCAGTTTGATTAGGTCCGAGCGGGTGAGCGAGACCCAGTACTTC

V: TRBV10-3
D: -
size: -
J: TRBJ2-1
CDR3: CAISGDGTLANEQFF
DNA: TGTGCCATCAGTGGCGACGGGACTCTCGCCAATGAGCAGTTCTTC

V: TRBV6-2/TRBV6-3
D: TRBD1
size: many
J: TRBJ2-7
CDR3: CASSKGTGTSGGFYEQYF
DNA: TGTGCCAGTTCCAAGGGGACAGGGACCTCGGGAGGTTTCTACGAGCAGTACTTC

V: TRBV20-1
D: TRBD1
size: few
J: TRBJ2-1
CDR3: CSARDPGTGFNEQFF
DNA: TGCAGTGCTAGAGATCCCGGGACAGGGTTTAATGAGCAGTTCTTC

V: TRBV2
D: -
size: -
J: TRBJ2-3
CDR3: CAGRISGSTDTQYF
DNA: TGTGCCGGCCGGATTAGCGGCAGCACAGATACGCAGTATTTT

V: TRBV7-2
D: TRBD1
size: -
J: TRBJ1-5
CDR3: CASSPLRGNQPQHF
DNA: TGTGCCAGCAGCCCCCTCAGGGGGAATCAGCCCCAGCATTTT

V: TRBV6-6
D: -
size: -
J: TRBJ1-5
CDR3: CASSYSGADSNQPQHF
DNA: TGTGCCAGCAGTTACTCAGGGGCCGATAGCAATCAGCCCCAGCATTTT

V: TRBV29-1
D: -
size: -
J: TRBJ1-5
CDR3: CSVLTGGSNQPQHF
DNA: TGCAGCGTTTTGACAGGAGGTAGCAATCAGCCCCAGCATTTT

V: TRBV7-2
D: -
size: -
J: TRBJ1-6
CDR3: CASRSDVSWWSPLHF
DNA: TGTGCCAGCAGGTCGGACGTAAGCTGGTGGTCACCCCTCCACTTT

V: TRBV7-2
D: -
size: many
J: TRBJ2-6
CDR3: CASSPRFSGANVLTF
DNA: TGTGCCAGCAGCCCAAGGTTCTCTGGGGCCAACGTCCTGACTTTC

V: TRBV4-1
D: -
size: -
J: TRBJ1-5
CDR3: CASSQGGGDQPQHF
DNA: TGCGCCAGCAGCCAAGGAGGCGGGGATCAGCCCCAGCATTTT

V: TRBV13
D: -
size: few
J: TRBJ2-3
CDR3: CASTSGLHTDTQYF
DNA: TGTGCCAGCACCTCGGGACTCCACACAGATACGCAGTATTTT

V: TRBV5-1
D: TRBD1
size: -
J: TRBJ2-5
CDR3: CASSPDRGRQVETQYF
DNA: TGCGCCAGCAGCCCGGACAGGGGACGACAAGTAGAGACCCAGTACTTC

V: TRBV28
D: -
size: -
J: TRBJ1-5
CDR3: CASSFFYRFSNQPQHF
DNA: TGTGCCAGCAGTTTTTTTTACAGATTTAGCAATCAGCCCCAGCATTTT

V: TRBV20-1
D: -
size: many
J: TRBJ2-5
CDR3: CSARVPETQYF
DNA: TGCAGTGCTAGAGTCCCGGAGACCCAGTACTTC

V: TRBV9
D: -
size: -
J: TRBJ2-1
CDR3: CASSVGGEYNEQFF
DNA: TGTGCCAGCAGCGTAGGCGGGGAGTATAATGAGCAGTTCTTC

V: TRBV20-1
D: -
size: -
J: TRBJ2-3
CDR3: CSASWGRTYTDTQYF
DNA: TGCAGTGCTAGTTGGGGACGGACTTACACAGATACGCAGTATTTT

V: TRBV7-9
D: -
size: few
J: TRBJ2-7
CDR3: CASSLGGAESLYEQYF
DNA: TGTGCCAGCAGCTTAGGTGGGGCCGAATCCCTCTACGAGCAGTACTTC

V: TRBV7-2
D: TRBD2
size: -
J: TRBJ2-3
CDR3: CASSLALSGGQGDMQYF
DNA: TGTGCCAGCAGCTTAGCGCTAAGCGGGGGGCAGGGAGATATGCAGTATTTT